This T cell receptor (beta chain) was retrieved from a study of blood T cells in healthy people across ages. Collection of roughly 9.8 milliliters of peripheral blood was performed for each donor. A minimum of 7 million PBMCs was isolated per sample. Extractions gave at least 6 micrograms of total RNA per sample. A second PCR, run for about 7 to 11 cycles, used a sample-barcoded 5' primer plus a J-beta primer mix. All samples yielded 2.5 million or more CDR3-containing paired-end reads. TCRdb called the 5' RACE reads again in MiXCR, with one record for every CDR3 protein. The sample records a few hundred thousand distinct CDR3 sequences, around 29% being singletons. CDR1 and CDR2 from the germline V gene are DFQATT and SNEGSKA (reference sequence). With 6 bases clipped from V and 8 bases from J, the junction kept 15 bases outside the gene matches. The CDR3 has 15 amino acids.

This receptor was taken from a woman in her 70s in good health. The chain recombines TRBV20-1 with TRBJ2-1; TRBD2 agrees at 8 bases. Sequenced input: blood. In DNA form, the CDR3 reads TGCAGTGCCCAGTCGGGAGGGCGGCTAAACCATGAGCAGTTCTTC. This translates into CSAQSGGRLNHEQFF.